This section outlines one T cell receptor (beta chain) sequence together with its context. The V gene end was trimmed by 6 bases and the J gene end by 3 bases; junction bases not matched to a gene: 3. The CDR3 loop spans 14 amino acids. Germline CDR1 and CDR2: KGHSH and LQKENI. TCRdb keeps only in-frame clones here, not all; method: immunoSEQ multiplex PCR. The sample lists 7,000 to 9,000 clones; 80% were seen once. This record comes from a study of PD-1 and CTLA-4 blockade in melanoma. The V call is TRBV18, the J call TRBJ2-7; 12 nucleotides agree with TRBD2. This sequence originates from a human donor with melanoma. The sequenced sample was CD8+ T cells from peripheral blood, obtained before anti-PD-1 treatment. CDR3: CASSRLAGDYEQYF. The CDR3 bases are TGTGCCAGCTCCCGACTAGCGGGAGACTACGAGCAGTACTTC.